One sample yielded the 9 T cell receptor beta chains listed below, sequenced in a study of blood T cell repertoires in COVID-19 (dated by TCRdb to the early 2020s). Libraries were made using the immunoSEQ multiplex PCR assay. Sourced from immuneACCESS, this table was stored by TCRdb with only in-frame sequences that have V and J called. A share of the clones is absent; for the studies checked, an unresolved V gene accounts for under half, and the remainder has no known explanation. Recorded for this sample are under 170,000 clones; roughly 80% of them occurred a single time. The ten top clones hold roughly 2.3% of the sample. The sample taken for sequencing was peripheral blood. These receptors came from a man in his sixties or seventies with acute or convalescent COVID-19.

This chain links TRBV7-9 with TRBJ1-2, with D perhaps TRBD1 (6 bases). The ends were cut back, 4 bases at V and 5 bases at J, with 23 bases in the middle. The CDR3 loop spans 17 amino acids. Per germline, CDR1 SEHNR and CDR2 FQNEAQ (reference sequence). CDR3 sequence: CASSSPSQGRGIYGYTF. CDR3 bases: TGTGCCAGCAGCTCCCCCAGTCAGGGGAGAGGGATTTATGGCTACACCTTC.

The gene calls are TRBV4-2 and TRBJ1-1, with 8 bases fitting TRBD1. CDR3 length: 18 amino acids. Germline V gives CDR1 LGHNA, CDR2 YNFKEQ. J gave up 4 bases and V 3 bases, and 16 bases lay outside the gene matches. CDR3 loop: CASSQVGSRGLLFTEAFF. As DNA, the CDR3 is TGTGCCAGCAGCCAGGTGGGGTCCAGGGGGCTTTTGTTCACTGAAGCTTTCTTT.

This sequence joins TRBV18 and TRBJ2-1, with a tentative D call TRBD1 (7 bases). The CDR3 runs 16 residues. The V end lost 3 bases, the J end lost 0 bases, and 12 bases lay between the germline ends. CDR1 KGHSH and CDR2 LQKENI come from the germline V gene. The CDR3 coding sequence is TGTGCCAGCTCACCCACCCAGGGGGGCTCCTACAATGAGCAGTTCTTC. It encodes CASSPTQGGSYNEQFF.

The chain links TRBV11-2 to TRBJ1-2; the match to TRBD1 covers 9 bases. The ends lost 0 bases at V and 8 bases at J; junction bases unmatched: 7. This CDR3 is 15 amino acids long. Germline V gene lookup returns CDR1 SGHAT and CDR2 FQNNGV. The CDR3 reads CASSLDLGTGPGYTF. The CDR3 nucleotides are TGTGCCAGCAGCTTAGATCTGGGGACAGGGCCCGGCTACACCTTC.

This rearrangement joins TRBV5-1 to TRBJ1-1, with D possibly matching TRBD1 (5 bases). Trimming pared 5 bases from V and 0 bases from J, leaving 14 bases between. Germline CDR1 SGHRS, CDR2 YFSETQ. The CDR3 covers 15 residues. CDR3 sequence reads: CASSLGTGLNTEAFF. CDR3 in DNA: TGCGCCAGCAGTCTTGGTACAGGACTGAACACTGAAGCTTTCTTT.

This clone was recorded at least ten times. The CDR3 region is CASSAIGVGGYEQYF. Here the CDR3 DNA reads TGTGCCAGCAGTGCCATCGGGGTGGGGGGCTACGAGCAGTACTTC. V is TRBV2 and J is TRBJ2-7, with a possible D match to TRBD2 (6 bases). This CDR3 contains 15 residues. Germline V gives CDR1 SNHLY, CDR2 FYNNEI. V shed 4 bases and J shed 3 bases, with 16 bases lying between them.

The rearrangement links TRBV18 to TRBJ1-1; 9 bases match TRBD1. The germline gives CDR1 KGHSH, CDR2 LQKENI. The junction had 10 bases not matched to a gene; V was cut back by 1 base and J by 1 base. The CDR3 sequence is 18 residues long. CDR3 in DNA: TGTGCCAGCTCACCACTTTTCCGGACAGGGGCTCCGAACACTGAAGCTTTCTTT. Translation: CASSPLFRTGAPNTEAFF.

J is TRBJ2-7 and V is TRBV11-2, with TRBD1 as a possible D gene (7 bases). V was cut by 1 base and J by 5 bases, with 15 bases left in between. CDR1 and CDR2 (germline): SGHAT, FQNNGV. The CDR3 spans 15 residues. The CDR3 nucleotides are TGTGCCAGCAGCTTAGTGGGCCCAGGGGGGAACGAGCAGTACTTC. It yields the protein CASSLVGPGGNEQYF.

V is TRBV10-1 and J is TRBJ1-1; TRBD1 might be the D (6 bases). The germline V and J ends were trimmed by 6 bases and 2 bases, with 16 bases remaining between them. This CDR3 is 15 amino acids long. Germline lookup yields CDR1 WNHNN and CDR2 SYGVQD (reference sequence). In DNA, the CDR3 is TGCGCCAGCAGGCCCCAGCGGGGGCAAAACACTGAAGCTTTCTTT. This sequence encodes CASRPQRGQNTEAFF.